These T cell receptor beta chains were read from a single sample in a study of shared T cell receptors in the human thymus. TCRdb's table, derived via immunoSEQ multiplex PCR, lists solely in-frame clones and lacks some. The sample includes about 610,000 clones, more than 75% of them seen just once. This sample also appeared in a second study, on human thymus T cells.

The sequenced sample consisted of thymocytes. The origin of the receptors is a boy less than two years old with a congenital heart defect. The CDR3 runs from the conserved cysteine through the conserved F or W. A D gene is named only where the DNA matches it firmly. Clone size appears in some rows only: once, few, many, or a class for an expanded clone.

v_call	clone_size	j_call	d_call	cdr3_aa	cdr3_nt
TRBV5-6	-	TRBJ1-1	TRBD1	CASSMGQRNTEAFF	TGTGCCAGCAGCATGGGACAGAGGAACACTGAAGCTTTCTTT
TRBV28	-	TRBJ2-5	TRBD1	CASSLRTGVNQETQYF	TGTGCCAGCAGTCTTCGGACAGGGGTAAACCAAGAGACCCAGTACTTC
TRBV28	once	TRBJ2-4	-	CASRPGTVGIQYF	TGTGCCAGCAGGCCCGGGACTGTCGGCATTCAGTACTTC
TRBV28	-	TRBJ2-7	TRBD1	CASSLPQDRDTYEQYF	TGTGCCAGCAGTTTACCGCAGGACAGGGACACCTACGAGCAGTACTTC
TRBV7-8	-	TRBJ2-1	TRBD2	CASSWGVAGVGEQFF	TGTGCCAGCAGCTGGGGAGTAGCGGGAGTGGGTGAGCAGTTCTTC
TRBV27	-	TRBJ2-3	TRBD2	CASPGGGALDTQYF	TGTGCCAGCCCCGGGGGAGGGGCCCTGGATACGCAGTATTTT
TRBV6-6	-	TRBJ2-2	TRBD2	CASSTSGNTGELFF	TGTGCCAGCAGTACTAGCGGGAACACCGGGGAGCTGTTTTTT
TRBV27	-	TRBJ2-1	-	CASSLSPLLRDMTYNEQFF	TGTGCCAGCAGTTTAAGCCCGCTTTTGCGGGATATGACCTACAATGAGCAGTTCTTC
TRBV27	-	TRBJ2-1	TRBD1	CASSLGTAPFF	TGTGCCAGCAGTTTAGGGACAGCGCCGTTCTTC
TRBV14	-	TRBJ2-1	-	CASSQDDGGDYNEQFF	TGTGCCAGCAGCCAAGACGATGGCGGGGATTACAATGAGCAGTTCTTC
TRBV5-1	-	TRBJ2-7	TRBD1	CASTLKTGDHEQYF	TGCGCCAGCACCTTGAAAACAGGGGACCACGAGCAGTACTTC
TRBV11-2	-	TRBJ2-3	TRBD2	CASNNQGAAGERADTQYF	TGTGCCAGCAACAATCAAGGTGCAGCGGGAGAACGCGCAGATACGCAGTATTTT
TRBV5-4	few	TRBJ2-1	-	CASSLHLSGNEQFF	TGTGCCAGCAGCTTACACCTAAGCGGAAATGAGCAGTTCTTC
TRBV11-2	-	TRBJ2-3	TRBD2	CASSATSGACTDTQYF	TGTGCCAGCAGCGCGACTAGCGGGGCATGCACAGATACGCAGTATTTT
TRBV5-4	-	TRBJ2-3	TRBD2	CASSSLGGSTDTQYF	TGTGCCAGCAGCTCCTTGGGAGGGAGCACAGATACGCAGTATTTT
TRBV30	-	TRBJ1-4	-	CAYDLTTNEKLFF	TGTGCTTACGACTTAACAACTAATGAAAAACTGTTTTTT
TRBV30	-	TRBJ2-7	-	CAWIPDFSYEQYF	TGTGCCTGGATACCCGACTTCTCCTACGAGCAGTACTTC
TRBV19	-	TRBJ1-5	-	CASSQGCQPQHF	TGTGCCAGTAGCCAGGGGTGTCAGCCCCAGCATTTT
TRBV10-3	few	TRBJ2-3	TRBD2	CAIGEGQGDTQYF	TGTGCCATCGGGGAGGGCCAAGGAGATACGCAGTATTTT
TRBV13	once	TRBJ2-7	-	CASSLRADLYEQYF	TGTGCCAGCAGCTTACGAGCGGATTTGTACGAGCAGTACTTC
TRBV30	-	TRBJ2-5	TRBD2	CAWRTGLAGKETQYF	TGTGCCTGGAGAACTGGACTAGCGGGAAAAGAGACCCAGTACTTC
TRBV6-6	-	TRBJ1-2	-	CASTDSLSNYGYTF	TGTGCCAGCACGGACAGTCTTTCTAACTATGGCTACACCTTC